Sequencing of this T cell receptor beta chain was carried out in a study of T-cell memory formation after mild COVID-19. In the study overall: TCR clusters were mostly donor specific.

TCRdb reprocessed the 5' RACE reads via MiXCR and lists one record per CDR3 protein. The profile shows around 300,000 distinct CDR3 sequences, 8.2% of them singletons. V lost 3 bases and J 5 bases, leaving 6 bases between the germline ends. Germline loops: CDR1 SGHRS, CDR2 YFSETQ. The CDR3 spans 13 residues. The material sequenced was PBMCs or a T cell subset sorted from them (not recorded which). The chain combines TRBV5-1 with TRBJ1-6; D unclear. This receptor was identified in a man aged 18 to 29 who had mild COVID-19 (a few samples of this study predate the infection). Cell type and time point are not known. CDR3 in DNA: TGCGCCAGCAGCTCCGACAATAATTCACCCCTCCACTTT. This sequence encodes CASSSDNNSPLHF.